Sequencing of this T cell receptor beta chain was carried out in a study of T cells in Graves' hyperthyroidism and ophthalmopathy. Whole-study findings and limits: In the blood, most expanded thyroid clonotypes above 0.001 appeared as well.

When ophthalmopathy did not progress within 18 months, Graves' hyperthyroidism was considered stable. The patients, who ranged from 18 to 65 in age, presented with newly diagnosed hyperthyroidism lasting under 2 months. The study left out patients who had uncontrolled infection, other autoimmune disease, pregnancy or lactation. RNA transcripts gave rise to amplified TCR beta CDR3 regions. The HTBI set primed first-round TCR CDR3 RT-PCR. TCRdb analysed the multiplex PCR reads with MiXCR anew, one entry per CDR3 protein. This table has approximately 500,000 distinct CDR3 sequences, roughly 50% appearing once. This clonotype was found many times. Its cognate antigen is unknown. Sequencing was carried out using peripheral blood or thyroid tissue (not recorded which). The receptor was isolated from a woman in her late teens or twenties with Graves' hyperthyroidism.

This chain's CDR3 is CASSSPGTNEKLFF. The CDR3 nucleotides read TGTGCCAGCAGCTCGCCGGGGACTAATGAAAAACTGTTTTTT. The chain uses TRBV5-8 and TRBJ1-4, with D unresolved. CDR1 is SGHTS, CDR2 YDEGEE, per germline. This CDR3 has 14 amino acids. Trimming removed 3 bases from V and 2 bases from J, with 8 bases in between. Filled out from reference TRBV5-8 and TRBJ1-4, the complete variable domain reads EAGVTQSPTHLIKTRGQQATLRCSPISGHTSVYWYQQALGLGLQFLLWYDEGEERNRGNFPPRFSGRQFPNYSSELNVNALELEDSALYLCASSSPGTNEKLFFGSGTQLSVL.